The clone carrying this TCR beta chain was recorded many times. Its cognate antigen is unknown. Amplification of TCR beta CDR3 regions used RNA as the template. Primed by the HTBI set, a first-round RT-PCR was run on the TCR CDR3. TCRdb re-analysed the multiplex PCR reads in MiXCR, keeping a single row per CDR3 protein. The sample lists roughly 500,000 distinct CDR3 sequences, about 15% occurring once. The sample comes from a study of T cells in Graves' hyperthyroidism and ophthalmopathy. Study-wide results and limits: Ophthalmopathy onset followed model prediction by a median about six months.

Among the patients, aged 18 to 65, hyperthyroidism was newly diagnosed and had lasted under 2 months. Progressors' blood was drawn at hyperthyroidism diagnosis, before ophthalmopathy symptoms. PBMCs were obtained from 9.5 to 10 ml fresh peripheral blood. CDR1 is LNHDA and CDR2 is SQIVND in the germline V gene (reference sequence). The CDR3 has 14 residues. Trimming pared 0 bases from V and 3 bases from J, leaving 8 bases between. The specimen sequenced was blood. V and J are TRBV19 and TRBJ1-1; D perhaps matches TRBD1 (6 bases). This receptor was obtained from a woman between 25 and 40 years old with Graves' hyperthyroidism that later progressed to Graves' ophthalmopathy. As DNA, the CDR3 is TGTGCCAGTAGTATAGATCAGGGGTACACTGAAGCTTTCTTT. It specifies CASSIDQGYTEAFF.